This T cell receptor beta chain originates from a study of blood T cell repertoires in COVID-19. Study overall: Samples came from the United States, Italy and Spain, spanning acute and convalescent COVID-19.

This clone is a singleton in its sample. In the original processing: Reference gene primer amplification gave estimated nucleated cell counts. Assay: immunoSEQ multiplex PCR; the TCRdb copy retains only in-frame clones and omits some. That table gives V, J and clone size, and the DNA gave D and trimming. The table records under 200,000 clones, around 80% of them present only once. This study enrolled people aged about 18 to 100 from about 26 US geographic areas. Before being deemed recovered, Cohort 3 donors had two negative PCRs, clearance, or symptom resolution. Deletions cut 5 bases from V and 7 bases from J, with 14 bases between. Germline CDR1 is SGHTA and CDR2 is FQGNSA. This CDR3 comprises 14 residues.

Sample: PBMCs or T cells enriched from blood (not recorded which). The V gene is TRBV7-2, the J gene TRBJ1-4; D is unresolved. This receptor was identified in a man aged 45-65 years who had recovered from COVID-19. The CDR3 sequence is CASSPDFGGEKLFF. The CDR3 bases are TGTGCCAGCAGCCCTGATTTTGGCGGTGAAAAACTGTTTTTT.